Listed here is a single T cell receptor beta chain. Its antigen is as yet unknown. This sample was taken from a study of shared clonotypes between healthy human individuals. Study in general: CD4 naive and CD4 memory each took three plates per donor, while CD8 naive took two and CD8 memory one.

Researchers partitioned CD4+ cells into CD45RA+ naive and CD45RA-negative memory subsets. It was about 210 ng DNA, 31,000 or so T cell genomes, that sorted-subset replicate PCRs used. Data came from immunoSEQ multiplex PCR; TCRdb stores just in-frame clones and leaves some out. The table includes some 200,000 clones, about 93% detected once. General observations from the study: All-four-donor shared clonotypes had higher generation probabilities than non-shared clonotypes did.

With V trimmed by 2 bases and J by 5 bases, 8 bases remained unmatched. Germline V gene lookup returns CDR1 KGHSH and CDR2 LQKENI. This CDR3 is 15 amino acids long. The receptor comes from a woman in her twenties or thirties in good health. What was sequenced was naive CD4+ T cells sorted from blood. Subset in this sample: CD45RA+ positively selected. This chain joins TRBV18 and TRBJ2-7; the match to TRBD1 covers 8 bases. CDR3 protein: CASSPNDRGLDEQYF. CDR3 DNA: TGTGCCAGCTCACCAAATGACAGGGGTCTCGACGAGCAGTACTTC.